By sample fraction, the clone carrying this TCR beta chain is medium-sized. Its antigen is unidentified. The source of the sample is a study of somatic mutations in cytotoxic T cells in rheumatoid arthritis. Germline V lookup: CDR1 WNHNN, CDR2 SYGVQD (reference sequence). This CDR3 region has 15 residues. Trimming pared 5 bases from V and 5 bases from J, leaving 16 bases between. TCRdb's table, derived via immunoSEQ multiplex PCR, lists solely in-frame clones and lacks some. This table has roughly 4,400 clones, 70% to 80% appearing once. Findings and caveats of the study: The targets (antigens) of the expanded CD8+ clones were not known.

The V gene is TRBV10-1, the J gene TRBJ2-1; D is unclear. This TCR derives from a middle-aged man with rheumatoid arthritis. The source material was CD8+ T cells sorted from blood, sampled at a follow-up visit. The CDR3 DNA reads as TGCGCCAGCAGTCGCTTGCCAACTACAAACAATGAGCAGTTCTTC. Translated, it gives CASSRLPTTNNEQFF.